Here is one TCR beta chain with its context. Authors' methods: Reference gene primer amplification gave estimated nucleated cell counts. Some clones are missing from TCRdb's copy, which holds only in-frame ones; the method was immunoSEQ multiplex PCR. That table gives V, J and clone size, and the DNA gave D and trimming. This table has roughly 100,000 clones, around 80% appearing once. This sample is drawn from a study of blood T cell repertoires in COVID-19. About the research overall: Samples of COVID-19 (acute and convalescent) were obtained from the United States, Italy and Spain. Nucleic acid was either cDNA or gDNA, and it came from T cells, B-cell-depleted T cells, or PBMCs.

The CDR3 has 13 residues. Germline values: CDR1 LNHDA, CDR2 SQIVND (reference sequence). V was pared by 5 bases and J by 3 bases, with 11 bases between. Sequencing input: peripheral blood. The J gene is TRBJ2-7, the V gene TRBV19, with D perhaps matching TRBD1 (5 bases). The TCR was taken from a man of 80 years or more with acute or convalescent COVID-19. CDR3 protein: CASSQGDDYEQYF. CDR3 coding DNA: TGTGCCAGTAGTCAGGGTGACGACTACGAGCAGTACTTC.